The entry below describes one TCR beta chain. Sequencing was performed with immunoSEQ multiplex PCR; in TCRdb, only in-frame clones are kept and a portion is missing. The sample has under 90,000 clones; roughly 92% are singletons. CDR3 size: 17 residues. The J segment lost 7 bases and the V segment lost 5 bases, leaving 18 bases of the junction unmatched. Germline V lookup: CDR1 SEHNR, CDR2 FQNEAQ (reference sequence). The sample originates from a study of technical replicates of blood from a handful of donors. The sequence was obtained from a human donor in good health. The rearrangement links TRBV7-9 to TRBJ1-2; 8 bases match TRBD1. The source material was T cells isolated from PBMCs. CDR3 sequence (DNA): TGTGCCAGCAGCACGGTAGATCAACTGCCAGGGGGCCGTGGCTACACCTTC. Protein: CASSTVDQLPGGRGYTF. The whole variable domain, filled in from reference TRBV7-9 and TRBJ1-2, reads DTGVSQNPRHKITKRGQNVTFRCDPISEHNRLYWYRQTLGQGPEFLTYFQNEAQLEKSRLLSDRFSAERPKGSFSTLEIQRTEQGDSAMYLCASSTVDQLPGGRGYTFGSGTRLTVV.